These 19 T cell receptor beta chains came from one sample sequenced in a study of blood T cell repertoires in COVID-19. Data came from immunoSEQ multiplex PCR; TCRdb stores just in-frame clones and leaves some out. In the table there are about 27,000 clones, roughly 80% of which are singletons. Material for sequencing was peripheral blood. These receptors were taken from a woman of 80 years or more with acute or convalescent COVID-19.

This rearrangement joins TRBV6-6 to TRBJ2-1; no reliable D call. Germline V gene lookup returns CDR1 MNHNY and CDR2 SVGAGI (reference sequence). Trimming pared 6 bases from V and 0 bases from J, leaving 9 bases between. CDR3 length: 14 residues. CDR3 sequence (DNA): TGTGCCAGCAGACAGACAAGCTCCTACAATGAGCAGTTCTTC. This sequence encodes CASRQTSSYNEQFF.

This clone is a singleton in its sample. The CDR3 here is CASSLLAGAGTYNEQFF. CDR3 bases: TGCGCCAGCAGCCTCCTAGCGGGAGCTGGGACCTACAATGAGCAGTTCTTC. This chain connects TRBV5-1 to TRBJ2-1; TRBD2 matches at 10 bases. The CDR3 length is 17 residues. The V gene's germline CDR1 is SGHRS and CDR2 YFSETQ. V gave up 4 bases and J gave up 2 bases; unmatched junction bases: 9.

The chain employs TRBV6-5 and TRBJ2-7, with a weak D call TRBD2 (6 bases). The V and J ends lost 7 bases and 6 bases respectively, with 19 bases between them. The CDR3 is 14 amino acids. CDR1 is MNHEY, CDR2 SVGAGI, per germline. CDR3: CASMNRGSVVEQYF. For the CDR3, the DNA is TGTGCCAGCATGAACCGGGGGTCGGTGGTCGAGCAGTACTTC.

The V call is TRBV15, the J call TRBJ1-6; TRBD1 might be the D (5 bases). The V end was cut by 3 bases, the J end by 6 bases, with 6 bases between. This CDR3 has 13 amino acids. The germline V gene encodes CDR1 LNHNV and CDR2 YYDKDF (reference sequence). CDR3 region: CATSRGRNSPLHF. CDR3 coding DNA: TGTGCCACCAGCAGGGGGCGTAATTCACCCCTCCACTTT.

This clone came up a few times. The chain uses TRBV7-9 and TRBJ2-7; D not certain. The CDR3 loop spans 15 amino acids. Looked up from germline, CDR1 is SEHNR and CDR2 is FQNEAQ (reference sequence). Trimming left V 5 bases short and J 0 bases short, with 14 bases between. CDR3 coding DNA: TGTGCCAGCAGCCCTTCTAACCGGTTCTCCTACGAGCAGTACTTC. Translation: CASSPSNRFSYEQYF. Based on the CDR3 plus reference TRBV7-9 and TRBJ2-7, the full variable domain is DTGVSQNPRHKITKRGQNVTFRCDPISEHNRLYWYRQTLGQGPEFLTYFQNEAQLEKSRLLSDRFSAERPKGSFSTLEIQRTEQGDSAMYLCASSPSNRFSYEQYFGPGTRLTVT.

DNA for the CDR3: TGTGCCAGCAGCGGCGGAACAGGGGGGTCCTACGAGCAGTACTTC. Residues: CASSGGTGGSYEQYF. The gene calls are TRBV5-6 and TRBJ2-7; 8 bases are a match to TRBD1. V dropped 4 bases and J dropped 1; count of bases not matched to a gene: 7. The CDR3 loop spans 15 amino acids. CDR1 is SGHDT, CDR2 YYEEEE, per germline.

The chain employs TRBV6-2 or TRBV6-3 and TRBJ1-4; D ambiguous. CDR3 length: 14 residues. Deletions cut 2 bases from V and 5 bases from J, with 9 bases between. Germline V lookup: CDR1 MNHEY, CDR2 SVGEGT. The CDR3 spells CASSYGSGNEKLFF. The DNA for the CDR3 is TGTGCCAGCAGTTACGGCAGCGGCAATGAAAAACTGTTTTTT.

This sequence joins TRBV11-1 and TRBJ2-5, with 7 positions matching TRBD1. The V gene's germline CDR1 is SGHAT and CDR2 FQDESV (reference sequence). The CDR3 is 15 amino acids. Trimming cost V 4 bases and J 5 bases; bases outside gene matches: 10. CDR3 in amino acids: CASSWQGTDGETQYF. The CDR3, as DNA: TGTGCCAGCAGCTGGCAAGGGACAGATGGGGAGACCCAGTACTTC.

The chain combines TRBV9 with TRBJ2-2, with D possibly TRBD1 on 6 matching bases. V was clipped by 5 bases and J by 0 bases, with 8 bases between them. CDR1 is SGDLS, CDR2 YYNGEE, per germline. The CDR3 extends over 14 amino acids. This CDR3 reads CASRRQANTGELFF. The CDR3 coding sequence is TGTGCCAGCAGGAGACAGGCGAACACCGGGGAGCTGTTTTTT. The complete variable domain, with remaining parts taken from reference TRBV9 and TRBJ2-2, reads DSGVTQTPKHLITATGQRVTLRCSPRSGDLSVYWYQQSLDQGLQFLIQYYNGEERAKGNILERFSAQQFPDLHSELNLSSLELGDSALYFCASRRQANTGELFFGEGSRLTVL.

This sequence joins TRBV7-9 and TRBJ1-2; D is undetermined. There are 12 residues in the CDR3. Per the germline V gene, CDR1 is SEHNR and CDR2 is FQNEAQ (reference sequence). The V end was cut by 3 bases, the J end by 8 bases, with 10 bases between. The CDR3 nucleotides read TGTGCCAGCAGCTTTGAGCGTGGGGGCTACACCTTC. Protein sequence: CASSFERGGYTF.

The genes are TRBV30 and TRBJ1-1; D is undetermined. V was pared by 4 bases and J by 6 bases, with 9 bases between. The CDR3 sequence is 11 residues long. Germline CDR1 is GTSNPN and CDR2 is SVGIG (reference sequence). CDR3 loop: CAWTGLAEAFF. CDR3 DNA: TGTGCCTGGACGGGGTTGGCTGAAGCTTTCTTT.

There are a few counts of this clone. This sequence joins TRBV30 and TRBJ2-7, with 8 bases that match TRBD1. In germline, CDR1 is GTSNPN, CDR2 SVGIG (reference sequence). This CDR3 region has 15 residues. V shed 2 bases, J shed 3 bases, and the junction held 9 bases outside the gene matches. The CDR3 loop is CAWSNTGTGRYEQYF. The CDR3 DNA follows: TGTGCCTGGAGTAATACCGGGACAGGACGCTACGAGCAGTACTTC.

The chain employs TRBV7-9 and TRBJ1-6, with TRBD1 as a possible D gene (6 bases). CDR1 and CDR2 from the germline V gene are SEHNR and FQNEAQ (reference sequence). V was pared by 0 bases and J by 11 bases, with 14 bases between. The CDR3 consists of 15 residues. The CDR3 reads CASSLARGGATPLHF. The CDR3 DNA reads TGTGCCAGCAGCTTAGCGCGGGGGGGCGCGACACCCCTCCACTTT.

The V gene is TRBV5-6, the J gene TRBJ2-7; D may be TRBD2 (6 bases). Germline CDR1 SGHDT, CDR2 YYEEEE. The CDR3 has 12 residues. The V end lost 5 bases, the J end lost 5 bases, and 11 bases lay between the germline ends. The CDR3 loop is CASRRREHEQYF. The CDR3 bases are TGTGCCAGCAGAAGACGGGAGCACGAGCAGTACTTC.

Comment on this clone: A read error may produce the germline difference seen at one junction end. The chain has TRBV7-7 and TRBJ2-5, with D possibly TRBD2 on 5 matching bases. Germline V lookup: CDR1 SSHAT, CDR2 FNYEAQ (reference sequence). The CDR3 is 15 amino acids. The CDR3 coding sequence is TGTGCTAGCAGCTTAGCGACTCCGAGTCAAGAGACCCAGTACTTC. It encodes CASSLATPSQETQYF.

This clone came up once. The chain combines TRBV5-5 with TRBJ1-2; no reliable D call. Germline-derived CDR1 and CDR2 are SGHKS and YYEKEE (reference sequence). CDR3 length: 14 residues. The germline V and J ends were trimmed by 4 bases and 4 bases, with 14 bases remaining between them. The CDR3 DNA is TGTGCCAGCAGCCCGGTAAGCGGTGCCTATGGCTACACCTTC. Translating gives CASSPVSGAYGYTF.

The chain carries TRBV28 and TRBJ1-1; possibly TRBD1 for D (6 bases). Germline V lookup: CDR1 MDHEN, CDR2 SYDVKM. The CDR3 consists of 14 residues. The V end was cut by 4 bases, the J end by 8 bases, with 17 bases between. This chain's CDR3 is CASSSVGGSQEAFF. The CDR3 DNA follows: TGTGCCAGCAGTTCTGTTGGGGGCAGTCAAGAAGCTTTCTTT. Full variable domain (outside the CDR3, taken from reference TRBV28 and TRBJ1-1): DVKVTQSSRYLVKRTGEKVFLECVQDMDHENMFWYRQDPGLGLRLIYFSYDVKMKEKGDIPEGYSVSREKKERFSLILESASTNQTSMYLCASSSVGGSQEAFFGQGTRLTVV.

This chain joins TRBV28 and TRBJ1-1; TRBD1 matches 7 bases. CDR1 and CDR2 from the germline V gene are MDHEN and SYDVKM. With 5 bases clipped from V and 8 bases from J, the junction kept 11 bases outside the gene matches. The CDR3 loop spans 14 amino acids. CDR3 DNA: TGTGCCAGCAGTCGCGGGACAGTAGGGACGGAAGCTTTCTTT. Residues: CASSRGTVGTEAFF.

This sequence joins TRBV5-6 and TRBJ1-2, with 9 bases identical to TRBD1. This CDR3 contains 16 residues. The trim removed 2 bases at V and 1 base at J, leaving 6 bases unmatched. Germline-derived CDR1 and CDR2 are SGHDT and YYEEEE. CDR3 DNA sequence: TGTGCCAGCAGCTTCTGGACAGGGGCGGTTAACTATGGCTACACCTTC. This gives the protein CASSFWTGAVNYGYTF. The full variable domain, with the rest looked up from reference TRBV5-6 and TRBJ1-2, is DAGVTQSPTHLIKTRGQQVTLRCSPKSGHDTVSWYQQALGQGPQFIFQYYEEEERQRGNFPDRFSGHQFPNYSSELNVNALLLGDSALYLCASSFWTGAVNYGYTFGSGTRLTVV.